This TCR beta chain was retrieved from a study of T cells in pancreatic ductal adenocarcinoma. Overall study results and limits: Compared with tumor, blood showed more total productive templates and about 8-fold more clonotypes. Tumor and blood clonality did not differ significantly, about 0.112 versus 0.072. Enrichment of CD45RO+ effector over naive T cells in tumors may bias clonality.

On this clone itself: Its target is not known.

Selected pancreatic ductal adenocarcinoma patients had undergone surgery without neoadjuvant therapy. The CDR3 extends over 16 amino acids. The germline CDR1 and CDR2 sequences are SGHTS and YDEGEE. Germline trimming cut 9 bases from V and 4 bases from J; bases unmatched to any gene: 12. The method was immunoSEQ multiplex PCR; TCRdb's version includes in-frame clones alone and lacks a portion of them. Of roughly 100,000 clones in the sample, about 95% were seen once. Sequenced sample: PBMCs. The chain recombines TRBV5-8 with TRBJ2-3; TRBD2 matches at 12 bases. This clonotype originated in a human donor with pancreatic ductal adenocarcinoma. The CDR3 loop reads CANSILAGGPADTQYF. The CDR3 coding sequence is TGTGCCAATTCGATTCTAGCGGGAGGGCCTGCAGATACGCAGTATTTT.